The clone carrying this TCR beta chain was detected only a few times. Its antigen is currently unknown. The data originate from a study of early T cells in non-severe SARS-CoV-2 infection. Across the study: Bulk RNA from unsorted whole blood was sequenced; chains were unpaired.

Study results and limitations: VDJdb matching, biased toward anti-spike CD8 responses, missed private and CD4 specificities.

V lost 0 bases to trimming and J lost 4 bases, with 15 bases between them. The CDR3 is 16 residues long. Germline V gene sequence: CDR1 LGHNA, CDR2 YSLEER. In the library, individual cDNA molecules carried attached unique molecular identifiers. TCRdb analysed the 5' RACE reads with MiXCR anew, one entry per CDR3 protein. Of about 43,000 distinct CDR3 sequences detected, roughly 11% appear once; the ten largest clones hold around a tenth. This TCR came from an adult who was a healthcare worker with PCR-confirmed SARS-CoV-2 infection or an uninfected control (not recorded which). Sequenced material: whole blood. This chain links TRBV4-3 with TRBJ2-5; D remains ambiguous. CDR3 loop: CASSQDPGPSGETQYF. The DNA for the CDR3 is TGCGCCAGCAGCCAAGACCCCGGGCCGTCTGGAGAGACCCAGTACTTC.